This entry lists 24 T cell receptor beta chains sequenced from one sample in a study of naive and memory T cell subsets. Four PCR rounds used nested alpha and beta constant region primers plus the SP2 primer. TCRdb itself ran the UMI-ligation and nested PCR reads through MiXCR, one entry per CDR3 protein. This sample has about 26,000 distinct CDR3 sequences, with roughly 5.5% found just once. A UMI-containing oligonucleotide was joined by 3' ligation to the TCR cDNA template. Source material: blood. These receptors all stem from an adult in good health.

This clonotype was counted many times. The CDR3 DNA follows: TGTGCCAGCAGCCCCTTAGCGGGAGTGAGCTACGAGCAGTACTTC. Translated: CASSPLAGVSYEQYF. The chain combines TRBV6-5 with TRBJ2-7; the match to TRBD2 covers 9 bases. CDR3 length: 15 amino acids. The V gene's germline CDR1 is MNHEY and CDR2 SVGAGI. Trimming cost V 6 bases and J 3 bases; bases outside gene matches: 9.

This clonotype was seen ten or more times. The rearrangement uses TRBV5-5 and TRBJ1-1, with D maybe TRBD1 (5 bases). V gave up 1 base and J gave up 10 bases, with 14 bases separating them. The CDR3 extends over 13 amino acids. Germline V CDR1 and CDR2: SGHKS, YYEKEE (reference sequence). The CDR3 DNA reads as TGTGCCAGCAGCTTGTGGGATGGGGCAGGAGCTTTCTTT. Protein: CASSLWDGAGAFF.

At least ten counts were recorded for this clonotype. V gene TRBV9 combines with J gene TRBJ2-2; 12 bases are shared with TRBD2. The J segment lost 5 bases and the V segment lost 3 bases, leaving 5 bases of the junction unmatched. Germline V CDR1 and CDR2: SGDLS, YYNGEE. This CDR3 has 16 amino acids. CDR3 DNA: TGTGCCAGCAGCGGACTAGCGGGAGTTGGTACCGGGGAGCTGTTTTTT. Translation: CASSGLAGVGTGELFF. Using reference TRBV9 and TRBJ2-2 for the parts outside the CDR3, the full variable domain is DSGVTQTPKHLITATGQRVTLRCSPRSGDLSVYWYQQSLDQGLQFLIQYYNGEERAKGNILERFSAQQFPDLHSELNLSSLELGDSALYFCASSGLAGVGTGELFFGEGSRLTVL.

In its sample, this clonotype was seen many times. The rearrangement links TRBV28 to TRBJ2-3; D is unresolved. This CDR3 comprises 13 residues. Between the trimmed V and J ends, which lost 4 bases and 0 bases, there was a span of 5 bases. Germline lookup yields CDR1 MDHEN and CDR2 SYDVKM. The CDR3 region is CASSSGSTDTQYF. As DNA, the CDR3 is TGTGCCAGCAGTTCCGGGAGCACAGATACGCAGTATTTT.

The J gene is TRBJ2-3, the V gene TRBV12-3 or TRBV12-4, with TRBD1 matching 8 bases. After removal of 9 bases from V and 2 bases from J, the junction contained 4 bases not matched to a gene. The CDR3 extends over 13 amino acids. The CDR3: CASETGDTDTQYF. CDR3 sequence (DNA): TGTGCCAGTGAGACAGGGGACACAGATACGCAGTATTTT.

Only a few counts were recorded for this clonotype. For the CDR3, the DNA is TGTGCCAGTAGTGGGACAGGGACGCTGCCCCAGCATTTT. This gives the protein CASSGTGTLPQHF. V is TRBV19 and J is TRBJ1-5, with 9 nucleotides matching TRBD1. This CDR3 has 13 residues. V shed 5 bases and J 9 bases; nucleotides not matched to a gene: 5. Germline CDR1 LNHDA, CDR2 SQIVND (reference sequence).

At least ten counts were recorded for this clonotype. This sequence joins TRBV28 and TRBJ1-1; D unresolved. V was clipped by 3 bases and J by 1 base, with 3 bases between them. Per the germline V gene, CDR1 is MDHEN and CDR2 is SYDVKM. This CDR3 is built from 12 residues. The CDR3 here is CASSFSNTEAFF. The CDR3 bases are TGTGCCAGCAGTTTTTCGAACACTGAAGCTTTCTTT.

This clonotype was counted between two and nine times. This chain joins TRBV9 and TRBJ2-1, with 8 bases matching TRBD2. The CDR3 covers 15 residues. Trimming at V came to 4 bases and at J to 0 bases, leaving 3 bases not matched to a gene. CDR1 and CDR2 (germline): SGDLS, YYNGEE. CDR3: CASSPGTSSYNEQFF. The CDR3 region has the DNA TGTGCCAGCAGCCCCGGGACTAGCTCCTACAATGAGCAGTTCTTC.

This clonotype appeared many times. The rearrangement links TRBV5-1 to TRBJ2-1, with D perhaps matching TRBD1 (5 bases). CDR3 length: 15 residues. The germline gives CDR1 SGHRS, CDR2 YFSETQ. V lost 8 bases and J 0 bases, leaving 15 bases between the germline ends. In DNA form, the CDR3 reads TGCGCCAGTTCCTCCCAGGGAAGCTCCTACAATGAGCAGTTCTTC. Residues: CASSSQGSSYNEQFF.

This clonotype was detected ten times or more. The V and J genes are TRBV30 and TRBJ1-2, with no clear D. The CDR3 totals 13 residues. The V and J ends lost 4 bases and 4 bases respectively, with 13 bases between them. Germline CDR1 and CDR2: GTSNPN and SVGIG (reference sequence). In DNA, the CDR3 is TGTGCCTGGACCCGCCCAGGATCCTATGGCTACACCTTC. Translated: CAWTRPGSYGYTF.

This clonotype occurred many times. J is TRBJ2-5 and V is TRBV29-1, with TRBD2 matching over 12 bases. The CDR3 runs 17 residues. Germline CDR1 and CDR2: SQVTM and ANQGSEA. The junction had 17 bases not matched to a gene; V was cut back by 7 bases and J by 5 bases. In nucleotides, the CDR3 is TGCAGCGCTTGGACTAGCGGGAAGAGTATGATAAGGGAGACCCAGTACTTC. It specifies CSAWTSGKSMIRETQYF.

Concerning this clonotype: One end of the junction does not line up with germline, which may come from a read error. The chain recombines TRBV18 with TRBJ1-2; D call uncertain. CDR1 is KGHSH and CDR2 is LQKENI in the germline V gene. CDR3 length: 13 residues. For the CDR3, the DNA is TGTGCCAGCTCAGCAGGCACGTCCTATGGCGACACCTTC. It translates to CASSAGTSYGDTF.

Many counts were recorded for this clonotype. The V call is TRBV12-3 or TRBV12-4, the J call TRBJ1-1; D may be TRBD1 (6 bases). The V end was cut by 1 base, the J end by 5 bases, with 17 bases between. The CDR3 runs 16 residues. The CDR3 spells CASSLGRGGSGTEAFF. In nucleotides, the CDR3 is TGTGCCAGCAGTTTAGGGAGGGGGGGCTCGGGTACTGAAGCTTTCTTT.

This clonotype appeared many times. The chain combines TRBV19 with TRBJ2-2; possibly TRBD1 for D (6 bases). Germline V CDR1 and CDR2: LNHDA, SQIVND (reference sequence). The CDR3 contains 18 residues. V was shortened by 2 bases and J by 0 bases, with 16 bases between the two germline ends. CDR3 coding DNA: TGTGCCAGTAGTATAAAGGGACCCGGGACATCGAACACCGGGGAGCTGTTTTTT. Its translation: CASSIKGPGTSNTGELFF.

This clonotype qualifies as medium-sized. The CDR3 bases are TGTGCCAGCAGGGGACTAGCGGGCTCCTACAATGAGCAGTTCTTC. It specifies CASRGLAGSYNEQFF. The chain joins TRBV27 to TRBJ2-1; TRBD2 aligns across 12 bases. CDR3 length: 15 amino acids. Germline V gene data show CDR1 as MNHEY and CDR2 as SMNVEV (reference sequence). With 6 bases clipped from V and 0 bases from J, the junction kept 0 bases outside the gene matches.

This clonotype was detected ten times or more. The V gene is TRBV6-2 or TRBV6-3, the J gene TRBJ1-2; D call uncertain. Looked up from germline, CDR1 is MNHEY and CDR2 is SVGEGT. V lost 2 bases, J lost 4 bases, and 8 bases lay in between. CDR3 size: 13 residues. The DNA of the CDR3 is TGTGCCAGCAGTTACAGTATCCTCTATGGCTACACCTTC. It specifies CASSYSILYGYTF.

This clonotype showed up many times. The gene calls are TRBV29-1 and TRBJ2-7; D perhaps matches TRBD2 (5 bases). This CDR3 has 15 residues. V shed 1 base and J shed 3 bases, with 16 bases lying between them. Germline V gene sequence: CDR1 SQVTM, CDR2 ANQGSEA. The CDR3 region has the DNA TGCAGCGTTGAAGGAGAGGGAAGCGCATTCTACGAGCAGTACTTC. This codes for CSVEGEGSAFYEQYF.

The CDR3 sequence is CASSLAQTSSRTDTQYF. The CDR3 DNA follows: TGTGCCAGCAGTTTAGCGCAGACTAGCAGCCGCACAGATACGCAGTATTTT. The rearrangement uses TRBV12-3 or TRBV12-4 and TRBJ2-3, with 7 positions matching TRBD2. The CDR3 totals 17 residues. The ends lost 0 bases at V and 1 base at J; junction bases unmatched: 7.

As to this clonotype: A much larger clone differs by one base, so this may be a read error. The chain uses TRBV6-6 and TRBJ2-7; D is possibly TRBD2 (6 bases). The length of the CDR3 is 14 residues. Per the germline V gene, CDR1 is MNHNY and CDR2 is SVGAGI (reference sequence). The CDR3 DNA reads TGTGTCAGCAGTTACGGGGCTAGCGCCTACGAGCAGTACTTC. This gives the protein CVSSYGASAYEQYF.

This clonotype was counted at least ten times. V gene TRBV6-5 combines with J gene TRBJ2-7, with D maybe TRBD2 (5 bases). Germline V gene sequence: CDR1 MNHEY, CDR2 SVGAGI. The CDR3 is 11 residues long. The V end was cut by 8 bases, the J end by 3 bases, with 8 bases between. CDR3 in amino acids: CASRRDYEQYF. For the CDR3, the DNA is TGTGCCAGCCGTCGGGACTACGAGCAGTACTTC.

This clonotype was observed at least ten times. The CDR3 sequence is CASTPWGSGQNTEAFF. CDR3 DNA: TGTGCCAGCACCCCCTGGGGGTCGGGCCAGAACACTGAAGCTTTCTTT. The chain joins TRBV12-3 or TRBV12-4 to TRBJ1-1, with a possible D match to TRBD1 (5 bases). V lost 7 bases to trimming and J lost 1 base, with 19 bases between them. The CDR3 length is 16 residues.

About this clonotype: A much larger clone is a single base away; this may be a read error. The rearrangement joins TRBV2 to TRBJ1-5, with D hard to call. Per germline, CDR1 SNHLY and CDR2 FYNNEI. The V and J ends lost 7 bases and 1 base respectively, with 17 bases between them. The CDR3 has 16 amino acids. The CDR3 bases are TGTGCCAGCAATGAGGCCACGACGCGAAGCAATCAGCCCCAGCATTTT. This gives the protein CASNEATTRSNQPQHF.

In its sample, this clonotype was seen many times. This chain joins TRBV29-1 and TRBJ2-1, with 7 positions matching TRBD2. This CDR3 spans 13 amino acids. The V gene end was trimmed by 7 bases and the J gene end by 6 bases; junction bases not matched to a gene: 9. Germline CDR1 and CDR2: SQVTM and ANQGSEA. The DNA for the CDR3 is TGCAGCGGACGGGCGGGAGCGGGCAATGAGCAGTTCTTC. Translated, it gives CSGRAGAGNEQFF.

This clonotype was counted many times. The chain is built from TRBV9 and TRBJ2-3; no reliable D call. The germline V gene has CDR1 SGDLS and CDR2 YYNGEE. V was trimmed by 1 base and J by 6 bases, leaving 15 bases between them. The length of the CDR3 is 15 residues. This chain's CDR3 is CASSVNPYRVDTQYF. CDR3 coding DNA: TGTGCCAGCAGCGTAAACCCCTATAGAGTGGATACGCAGTATTTT.